The 21 T cell receptor beta chains reported below all come from one sample, sequenced in a study of monozygotic twins with inflammatory bowel disease. TCRdb re-analyzed the 5' RACE reads; it lists each CDR3 protein once, without DNA. This sample contains 400,000 to 500,000 distinct CDR3 sequences. Sequenced material: blood. The receptors here all came from a human donor with ulcerative colitis or Crohn's disease, or a healthy co-twin of an affected twin (not recorded which).

V and J are TRBV28 and TRBJ2-3; TCRdb selects TRBD2, and the lack of DNA leaves this call unchecked. Germline CDR1 and CDR2: MDHEN and SYDVKM. The CDR3 is made up of 16 amino acids. CDR3: CASSSGLAGYTDTQYF.

The chain recombines TRBV7-2 with TRBJ1-2. In germline, CDR1 is SGHTA, CDR2 FQGNSA. This CDR3 contains 13 residues. The CDR3 reads CASTTPTLAGYTF.

This rearrangement joins TRBV18 to TRBJ2-3. The CDR3 contains 13 residues. Germline lookup yields CDR1 KGHSH and CDR2 LQKENI. The CDR3 loop is CASSPSGTDTQYF.

The chain combines TRBV7-7 with TRBJ2-3; absent DNA, TCRdb's TRBD2 call cannot be checked. Looked up from germline, CDR1 is SSHAT and CDR2 is FNYEAQ (reference sequence). The CDR3 is made up of 15 amino acids. The CDR3 sequence: CASSLGGSPTDTQYF.

V gene TRBV5-1 combines with J gene TRBJ2-7; no DNA is available, so the TRBD2 call from TCRdb remains unchecked. The CDR3 is 20 residues long. Germline-derived CDR1 and CDR2 are SGHRS and YFSETQ. CDR3 sequence: CASSQDRTSGSNPKTYEQYF.

This chain links TRBV5-1 with TRBJ2-7; TCRdb's assignment of TRBD1 cannot be checked, as there is no DNA. Germline V gene data show CDR1 as SGHRS and CDR2 as YFSETQ. The CDR3 has 14 residues. The CDR3 here is CASSVQDSSYEQYF.

The rearrangement links TRBV5-1 to TRBJ1-5; TCRdb proposes TRBD1, but this gene call is untestable without DNA. There are 15 residues in the CDR3. From germline, CDR1 is SGHRS and CDR2 YFSETQ. CDR3: CASSLEGALGQPQHF.

The chain has TRBV6-5 and TRBJ1-6. This CDR3 spans 18 amino acids. Germline loops: CDR1 MNHEY, CDR2 SVGAGI. The CDR3 loop reads CASSYLRQETSYNSPLHF.

This chain uses TRBV5-8 with TRBJ2-1; the D gene TCRdb calls, TRBD1, cannot be checked with no DNA. This CDR3 is built from 16 residues. Germline-derived CDR1 and CDR2 are SGHTS and YDEGEE. CDR3 residues: CASSKDLGRRVNEQFF.

The V and J genes are TRBV2 and TRBJ2-7. This CDR3 comprises 12 residues. From germline, CDR1 is SNHLY and CDR2 FYNNEI. CDR3 sequence reads: CASQRDSYEQYF.

This chain links TRBV5-1 with TRBJ2-1; TCRdb indicates TRBD1, and absent DNA this call remains unverified. The V gene's germline CDR1 is SGHRS and CDR2 YFSETQ. There are 15 residues in the CDR3. The CDR3 sequence: CASGTGALAYNEQFF.

This chain joins TRBV20-1 and TRBJ2-5; TCRdb's assignment of TRBD2 cannot be checked, as there is no DNA. Germline-derived CDR1 and CDR2 are DFQATT and SNEGSKA (reference sequence). The CDR3 sequence is 15 residues long. The CDR3 loop reads CSARVLGLATTAQYF.

This sequence joins TRBV27 and TRBJ1-6; checking the TCRdb D call of TRBD1 is not possible without DNA. CDR1 is MNHEY, CDR2 SMNVEV, per germline (reference sequence). The CDR3 is made up of 16 amino acids. Here the CDR3 reads CASTVVPGTGASPLHF.

The chain is built from TRBV20-1 and TRBJ1-4; the D call of TRBD1 rests on TCRdb alone, since no DNA is present to check it. Per germline, CDR1 DFQATT and CDR2 SNEGSKA (reference sequence). This CDR3 spans 15 amino acids. CDR3 region: CSARDDGTGGEKLFF.

The CDR3 sequence is CASRSGEETQYF. The chain has TRBV7-9 and TRBJ2-5; TCRdb indicates TRBD1, and absent DNA this call remains unverified. Looked up from germline, CDR1 is SEHNR and CDR2 is FQNEAQ (reference sequence). The CDR3 sequence is 12 residues long.

The rearrangement joins TRBV15 to TRBJ1-2; TCRdb names TRBD1, which stays unverified in the absence of DNA. Per germline, CDR1 LNHNV and CDR2 YYDKDF (reference sequence). The CDR3 length is 13 residues. CDR3: CATSRDREYGYTF.

This rearrangement joins TRBV3-1 to TRBJ2-7; checking the TCRdb D call of TRBD2 is not possible without DNA. This CDR3 comprises 16 residues. Per germline, CDR1 LGHDT and CDR2 YNNKEL (reference sequence). CDR3 protein: CASSPYSGTSVYEQYF.

The chain employs TRBV15 and TRBJ2-1; TCRdb proposes TRBD1, but this gene call is untestable without DNA. This CDR3 has 11 amino acids. The germline V gene has CDR1 LNHNV and CDR2 YYDKDF (reference sequence). CDR3 in amino acids: CATVTGSEQFF.

The rearrangement uses TRBV20-1 and TRBJ2-3; TCRdb gives TRBD1 as the D gene, but with no DNA this cannot be confirmed. The CDR3 extends over 16 amino acids. Germline V gives CDR1 DFQATT, CDR2 SNEGSKA (reference sequence). The CDR3 region is CSARLSGSLSIDTQYF.

The chain uses TRBV5-1 and TRBJ2-1. The CDR3 is 15 residues long. Per the germline V gene, CDR1 is SGHRS and CDR2 is YFSETQ. CDR3 protein: CASSLATLGYNEQFF.

V gene TRBV7-2 combines with J gene TRBJ2-2. CDR1 and CDR2 from the germline V gene are SGHTA and FQGNSA. This CDR3 has 12 amino acids. The CDR3 reads CASSSYTGELFF.